What follows are 23 T cell receptor beta chains derived from one specimen sequenced in a study of healthy donors' naive CD4 and CD8 T cells. TCR libraries were built from 400 to 650 ng of total RNA by linear amplification. TCRdb ran MiXCR on the reads and lists one entry per CDR3 protein. The table lists around 200,000 distinct CDR3 sequences, about 76% of them singletons. The sample consisted of naive CD4+ and CD8+ T cells sorted from blood, pooled from several donors. These receptors were collected from a pool of human donors in good health; the sample pools cells from several healthy donors.

This chain connects TRBV15 to TRBJ1-3; the D is unclear. The CDR3 has 15 amino acids. Germline V lookup: CDR1 LNHNV, CDR2 YYDKDF (reference sequence). Deletions cut 0 bases from V and 0 bases from J, with 6 bases between. The CDR3: CATSRDRSSGNTIYF. The CDR3 bases are TGTGCCACCAGCAGAGACAGGAGCTCTGGAAACACCATATATTTT.

The chain couples TRBV6-5 to TRBJ2-7, with 9 bases matching TRBD2. This CDR3 comprises 14 residues. In germline, CDR1 is MNHEY, CDR2 SVGAGI. The J segment lost 5 bases and the V segment lost 0 bases, leaving 2 bases of the junction unmatched. The CDR3: CASSYSGLANEQYF. CDR3 coding DNA: TGTGCCAGCAGTTACTCGGGACTAGCCAACGAGCAGTACTTC.

The chain joins TRBV6-2 or TRBV6-3 to TRBJ2-1, with 8 bases identical to TRBD1. Germline-derived CDR1 and CDR2 are MNHEY and SVGEGT. The length of the CDR3 is 15 residues. The trim removed 6 bases at V and 3 bases at J, leaving 7 bases unmatched. In DNA form, the CDR3 reads TGTGCCAGCAGCCTACAGGGGGTCGGCTACAATGAGCAGTTCTTC. It is translated as CASSLQGVGYNEQFF.

The V and J genes are TRBV30 and TRBJ2-1; D perhaps matches TRBD1 (5 bases). The CDR3 length is 14 residues. Germline CDR1 reads GTSNPN; CDR2 reads SVGIG (reference sequence). Trimming removed 5 bases from V and 5 bases from J, with 16 bases in between. Here the CDR3 reads CAWGRGLGDNEQFF. The CDR3 nucleotides read TGTGCCTGGGGTAGGGGCCTAGGCGACAATGAGCAGTTCTTC.

The V and J genes are TRBV6-2 or TRBV6-3 and TRBJ1-5; TRBD1 agrees at 11 bases. Losses at the gene ends were 8 bases for V and 6 bases for J; bases not matched to a gene: 9. Germline V gene sequence: CDR1 MNHEY, CDR2 SVGEGT. The CDR3 has 15 amino acids. The CDR3 coding sequence is TGTGCCAGCGGGCCGACTGGGACAGGGGGTCAGCCCCAGCATTTT. Protein: CASGPTGTGGQPQHF.

V and J are TRBV27 and TRBJ2-2; no firm D call. Germline CDR1 reads MNHEY; CDR2 reads SMNVEV (reference sequence). This CDR3 is 12 amino acids long. With 2 bases removed from V and 6 bases from J, the gap between germline ends came to 4 bases. CDR3 residues: CASSLTSGELFF. CDR3 coding DNA: TGTGCCAGCAGTTTAACTTCCGGGGAGCTGTTTTTT.

The chain couples TRBV12-3 or TRBV12-4 to TRBJ2-3; D call uncertain. This CDR3 has 12 amino acids. V lost 10 bases, J lost 0 bases, and 8 bases lay in between. DNA for the CDR3: TGTGCCACCGGGCTTAGCACAGATACGCAGTATTTT. As protein: CATGLSTDTQYF.

The CDR3, as DNA: TGTGCCAGTAGTTCCCGACAGGGATACGAGCAGTACTTC. Residues: CASSSRQGYEQYF. The J gene is TRBJ2-7, the V gene TRBV19, with 7 bases fitting TRBD1. The CDR3 totals 13 residues. The V and J ends lost 5 bases and 4 bases, in that order; junction bases with no gene match: 5. Germline loops: CDR1 LNHDA, CDR2 SQIVND (reference sequence).

The V gene is TRBV29-1, the J gene TRBJ2-5; D is perhaps TRBD2 (6 bases). Germline CDR1 and CDR2: SQVTM and ANQGSEA. Trimming took 6 bases from V and 1 from J, leaving 12 bases between them. CDR3 length equals 13 residues. DNA for the CDR3: TGCAGCGTGAGGGGACTTCTCCAAGAGACCCAGTACTTC. Protein sequence: CSVRGLLQETQYF.

This chain links TRBV29-1 with TRBJ1-6; D possibly corresponds to TRBD1 (6 bases). The CDR3 spans 12 residues. Germline V lookup: CDR1 SQVTM, CDR2 ANQGSEA. Between the trimmed V and J ends, which lost 7 bases and 7 bases, there was a span of 11 bases. CDR3 DNA sequence: TGCAGCGCTAAAACAGGGAATTCACCCCTCCACTTT. It specifies CSAKTGNSPLHF.

CDR3 coding DNA: TGTGCCAGCAGCTTTTGGTTCAGGGACGCCGGGGAGCTGTTTTTT. It translates to CASSFWFRDAGELFF. The rearrangement uses TRBV5-6 and TRBJ2-2, with D possibly being TRBD1 or TRBD2 (5 bases each). The CDR3 extends over 15 amino acids. V lost 2 bases and J 6 bases, leaving 14 bases between the germline ends. Germline V gene sequence: CDR1 SGHDT, CDR2 YYEEEE.

The V call is TRBV30, the J call TRBJ2-7, with D perhaps TRBD1 (6 bases). The CDR3 totals 15 residues. V was pared by 3 bases and J by 2 bases, with 17 bases between. Germline assignment: CDR1 GTSNPN and CDR2 SVGIG (reference sequence). The CDR3 region has the DNA TGTGCCTGGAGGTCTCCCACAGGGCTAACCTACGAGCAGTACTTC. Translation gives CAWRSPTGLTYEQYF.

V gene TRBV6-1 combines with J gene TRBJ2-3; D is possibly TRBD2 (6 bases). The germline gives CDR1 MNHNS, CDR2 SASEGT. With 6 bases removed from V and 4 bases from J, the gap between germline ends came to 11 bases. The CDR3 has 13 residues. Here the CDR3 DNA reads TGTGCCAGCAGGGCGGGCGGGGCAGATACGCAGTATTTT. Protein sequence: CASRAGGADTQYF.

There are a few counts of this clonotype. V gene TRBV29-1 combines with J gene TRBJ1-2, with unresolved D. From germline, CDR1 is SQVTM and CDR2 ANQGSEA. The V end lost 3 bases, the J end lost 3 bases, and 8 bases lay between the germline ends. This CDR3 has 12 amino acids. DNA of the CDR3: TGCAGCGTTGAGGAGGTCTACTATGGCTACACCTTC. Protein sequence: CSVEEVYYGYTF. The variable domain in full, completed from reference TRBV29-1 and TRBJ1-2, reads SAVISQKPSRDICQRGTSLTIQCQVDSQVTMMFWYRQQPGQSLTLIATANQGSEATYESGFVIDKFPISRPNLTFSTLTVSNMSPEDSSIYLCSVEEVYYGYTFGSGTRLTVV.

The V gene is TRBV29-1, the J gene TRBJ1-2, with D unresolved. Germline V gene sequence: CDR1 SQVTM, CDR2 ANQGSEA. V dropped 4 bases and J dropped 3 bases, with 6 bases sitting between them. The CDR3 spans 11 residues. The CDR3 loop reads CSVAQDYGYTF. CDR3 DNA sequence: TGCAGCGTTGCGCAGGACTATGGCTACACCTTC. The variable domain in full, with the rest retrieved from reference TRBV29-1 and TRBJ1-2, is SAVISQKPSRDICQRGTSLTIQCQVDSQVTMMFWYRQQPGQSLTLIATANQGSEATYESGFVIDKFPISRPNLTFSTLTVSNMSPEDSSIYLCSVAQDYGYTFGSGTRLTVV.

This chain uses TRBV6-6 with TRBJ2-1; D might be TRBD1 (7 bases). CDR3 length: 16 amino acids. CDR1 MNHNY and CDR2 SVGAGI come from the germline V gene (reference sequence). V lost 5 bases and J 2 bases, leaving 16 bases between the germline ends. The CDR3 sequence is CASSPRDSPTYNEQFF. The CDR3 DNA sequence: TGTGCCAGCAGTCCGCGGGACAGCCCTACCTACAATGAGCAGTTCTTC.

This clonotype has a single count. The J gene is TRBJ2-3, the V gene TRBV5-4; tentative D call: TRBD2 (6 bases). CDR1 is SGHNT, CDR2 YYREEE, per germline (reference sequence). V was trimmed by 4 bases and J by 2 bases, leaving 17 bases between them. This CDR3 comprises 16 residues. The CDR3 loop reads CASSPGVAESTDTQYF. CDR3 nucleotide sequence: TGTGCCAGCAGCCCCGGGGTAGCGGAATCCACAGATACGCAGTATTTT.

This chain links TRBV6-5 with TRBJ2-1; D remains ambiguous. V gave up 5 bases and J gave up 0 bases, with 11 bases separating them. This CDR3 has 15 residues. Per germline, CDR1 MNHEY and CDR2 SVGAGI. This CDR3 reads CASSRSPSSYNEQFF. CDR3 nucleotides: TGTGCCAGCAGTCGGAGCCCGAGCTCCTACAATGAGCAGTTCTTC.

The V and J genes are TRBV29-1 and TRBJ1-1; TRBD1 matches at 8 bases. CDR3 length equals 13 residues. CDR1 SQVTM and CDR2 ANQGSEA come from the germline V gene. The J segment lost 5 bases and the V segment lost 6 bases, leaving 8 bases of the junction unmatched. The CDR3, as DNA: TGCAGCGTACCGACAGGGGCTGGGACTGAAGCTTTCTTT. As protein: CSVPTGAGTEAFF. Full variable domain (rest looked up from reference TRBV29-1 and TRBJ1-1): SAVISQKPSRDICQRGTSLTIQCQVDSQVTMMFWYRQQPGQSLTLIATANQGSEATYESGFVIDKFPISRPNLTFSTLTVSNMSPEDSSIYLCSVPTGAGTEAFFGQGTRLTVV.

The chain couples TRBV6-6 to TRBJ1-1; D unclear. Germline CDR1 and CDR2: MNHNY and SVGAGI (reference sequence). Trimming left V 2 bases short and J 3 bases short, with 10 bases between. The CDR3 length is 14 residues. The CDR3 DNA reads as TGTGCCAGCAGTTACCTGGAATGGGACACTGAAGCTTTCTTT. Residues: CASSYLEWDTEAFF.

The chain combines TRBV12-3 or TRBV12-4 with TRBJ2-1, with a weak D call TRBD1 (6 bases). Trimming took 5 bases from V and 7 from J, leaving 21 bases between them. The CDR3 contains 16 residues. DNA of the CDR3: TGTGCCAGCAGTACCAGTCTCAGGACAGTTGGGAATGAGCAGTTCTTC. Translating it yields CASSTSLRTVGNEQFF.

This chain uses TRBV19 with TRBJ1-1; no definite D call. V was clipped by 4 bases and J by 1 base, with 4 bases between them. Looked up from germline, CDR1 is LNHDA and CDR2 is SQIVND (reference sequence). There are 12 residues in the CDR3. The CDR3 here is CASSTGNTEAFF. The DNA for the CDR3 is TGTGCCAGTAGTACGGGGAACACTGAAGCTTTCTTT.

A few counts support this clonotype. This chain uses TRBV6-5 with TRBJ2-5, with D possibly TRBD1 on 6 matching bases. This CDR3 has 14 residues. V dropped 8 bases and J dropped 5 bases, with 18 bases sitting between them. Per germline, CDR1 MNHEY and CDR2 SVGAGI. CDR3 nucleotides: TGTGCCAGCCACGGACAGTATCAGGGGGAGACCCAGTACTTC. Its protein product is CASHGQYQGETQYF.